The sequence of this T cell receptor (beta chain) was determined in a study of T cells in Graves' hyperthyroidism and ophthalmopathy. There were TCR beta CDR3 regions amplified from RNA transcripts. With the HTBI primer set, the TCR CDR3 went through a first round of RT-PCR. MiXCR, run by TCRdb on the multiplex PCR reads, gives a single entry per CDR3 protein. The table shows approximately 590,000 distinct CDR3 sequences, with 15% to 18% occurring only once. Trimming stripped 2 bases from V and 9 bases from J, with 14 bases between. The germline gives CDR1 KGHSH, CDR2 LQKENI. This CDR3 has 15 residues.

The sequence came from a woman in her 30s with Graves' hyperthyroidism. Sequencing was carried out using blood. This chain links TRBV18 with TRBJ1-6; D not certain. CDR3 DNA: TGTGCCAGCTCACCAGGCAGGAGCCCAATTTCACCCCTCCACTTT. As protein: CASSPGRSPISPLHF.